These 24 T cell receptor beta chains came from one sample sequenced in a study of T cell repertoires in cytomegalovirus infection. TCRdb re-called the reads with MiXCR, one entry per CDR3 protein. The sample yields about 400,000 distinct CDR3 sequences, around 18% seen once. Material for sequencing was PBMCs. The receptor source for this set is a human donor in good health (CMV status not recorded). Some clones in this sample may be carry-over from other donors' samples.

This clonotype was seen a handful of times. V gene TRBV28 combines with J gene TRBJ1-1; tentative D call: TRBD1 (5 bases). The CDR3 is 15 amino acids. V was pared by 5 bases and J by 4 bases, with 17 bases between. Germline CDR1 and CDR2: MDHEN and SYDVKM. CDR3 in amino acids: CASSLNSGTTTEAFF. The CDR3 bases are TGTGCCAGCAGTCTGAACTCGGGGACGACCACTGAAGCTTTCTTT.

This clonotype was detected many times. The V gene is TRBV7-2, the J gene TRBJ1-2; 8 nucleotides align to TRBD1. The V and J ends lost 1 base and 6 bases, in that order; junction bases with no gene match: 4. The length of the CDR3 is 14 residues. Germline CDR1 is SGHTA and CDR2 is FQGNSA. CDR3 sequence reads: CASSLGQGADGYTF. The DNA of the CDR3 is TGTGCCAGCAGCTTAGGGCAGGGGGCTGATGGCTACACCTTC.

This clonotype was seen many times. V usage is TRBV7-2 and J usage is TRBJ1-5; no definite D call. With 4 bases removed from V and 4 bases from J, the gap between germline ends came to 5 bases. In germline, CDR1 is SGHTA, CDR2 FQGNSA. CDR3 length: 12 residues. The CDR3 sequence is CASSSWNQPQHF. The CDR3 bases are TGTGCCAGCAGCTCCTGGAATCAGCCCCAGCATTTT.

This rearrangement joins TRBV7-6 to TRBJ1-3, with D perhaps TRBD1 (5 bases). The CDR3 is 16 residues long. Germline-derived CDR1 and CDR2 are SGHVS and FNYEAQ. The germline V and J ends were trimmed by 3 bases and 4 bases, with 16 bases remaining between them. The CDR3 nucleotides are TGTGCCAGCAGCTTTCAGGGAAACTCTGGGGGAAACACCATATATTTT. This codes for CASSFQGNSGGNTIYF.

A few counts support this clonotype. The chain recombines TRBV4-2 with TRBJ1-6, with 7 bases identical to TRBD1. Germline lookup yields CDR1 LGHNA and CDR2 YNFKEQ. This CDR3 comprises 15 residues. V was clipped by 4 bases and J by 7 bases; unmatched bases: 7. The CDR3 sequence: CASSPAGTENSPLHF. For the CDR3, the DNA is TGTGCCAGCAGCCCCGCCGGGACAGAAAATTCACCCCTCCACTTT.

This clonotype was recorded a few times. This rearrangement joins TRBV2 to TRBJ2-7; perhaps TRBD2 as D (6 bases). The CDR3 is made up of 11 amino acids. V shed 10 bases and J shed 5 bases, with 12 bases lying between them. CDR1 and CDR2 from the germline V gene are SNHLY and FYNNEI. CDR3 sequence reads: CATRGGDEQYF. In nucleotides, the CDR3 is TGTGCCACCCGCGGCGGGGACGAGCAGTACTTC.

In DNA, the CDR3 is TGCAGTGGGGGGGGCGAATTAGGGAATGGCTACACCTTC. Translating gives CSGGGELGNGYTF. The chain carries TRBV20-1 and TRBJ1-2, with D possibly TRBD1 on 6 matching bases. The CDR3 has 13 amino acids. V gave up 7 bases and J gave up 6 bases, with 18 bases separating them. Germline values: CDR1 DFQATT, CDR2 SNEGSKA (reference sequence).

This clonotype has just a few counts. This rearrangement joins TRBV5-6 to TRBJ2-1, with unresolved D. The CDR3 extends over 13 amino acids. Trimming cost V 10 bases and J 0 bases, with 11 bases left between them. Germline values: CDR1 SGHDT, CDR2 YYEEEE. CDR3 in amino acids: CAGSRSSYNEQFF. The CDR3 bases are TGTGCCGGTAGCAGGAGCTCCTACAATGAGCAGTTCTTC.

The J gene is TRBJ1-4, the V gene TRBV5-5; D gene uncertain. CDR3 length: 15 amino acids. Trimming stripped 4 bases from V and 2 bases from J, with 12 bases between. The germline V gene has CDR1 SGHKS and CDR2 YYEKEE (reference sequence). The chain's CDR3 is CASSLRLLTNEKLFF. The CDR3, as DNA: TGTGCCAGCAGCCTTCGACTTTTGACTAATGAAAAACTGTTTTTT. The complete variable domain, with remaining parts taken from reference TRBV5-5 and TRBJ1-4, reads DAGVTQSPTHLIKTRGQQVTLRCSPISGHKSVSWYQQVLGQGPQFIFQYYEKEERGRGNFPDRFSARQFPNYSSELNVNALLLGDSALYLCASSLRLLTNEKLFFGSGTQLSVL.

This chain connects TRBV6-5 to TRBJ1-6; 8 bases are a match to TRBD1. After removal of 6 bases from V and 8 bases from J, the junction contained 12 bases not matched to a gene. CDR1 and CDR2 from the germline V gene are MNHEY and SVGAGI. There are 16 residues in the CDR3. The CDR3, as DNA: TGTGCCAGCAGCCCCGGACAGGGTCGAGCTCATTCACCCCTCCACTTT. Its translation: CASSPGQGRAHSPLHF.

The V call is TRBV12-3 or TRBV12-4, the J call TRBJ2-1, with D perhaps matching TRBD1 or TRBD2 (5 bases each). The CDR3 is made up of 13 amino acids. The V gene lost 6 bases and the J gene lost 8 bases, with 14 bases spanning the gap. The CDR3 is CASSQGAADEQFF. In DNA, the CDR3 is TGTGCCAGCAGCCAGGGAGCGGCCGATGAGCAGTTCTTC.

This clonotype was seen ten or more times. This chain links TRBV7-2 with TRBJ2-7; 10 bases match TRBD2. Per germline, CDR1 SGHTA and CDR2 FQGNSA. There are 15 residues in the CDR3. V dropped 5 bases and J dropped 6; count of bases not matched to a gene: 10. In nucleotides, the CDR3 is TGTGCCAGCAGCCCCCAGGGACTAGCGTTTTTCGAGCAGTACTTC. As protein: CASSPQGLAFFEQYF.

The V and J genes are TRBV10-3 and TRBJ1-4; 8 bases align to TRBD1. The CDR3 has 17 residues. The J segment lost 6 bases and the V segment lost 1 base, leaving 10 bases of the junction unmatched. CDR1 and CDR2 from the germline V gene are ENHRY and SYGVKD. CDR3 loop: CAISEWHGLQGDEKLFF. The CDR3 DNA is TGTGCCATCAGTGAGTGGCATGGGTTACAGGGGGATGAAAAACTGTTTTTT.

The rearrangement uses TRBV20-1 and TRBJ1-5; D perhaps matches TRBD1 (5 bases). Trimming shortened V by 2 bases and J by 5 bases, and 22 bases separated the two germline ends. Looked up from germline, CDR1 is DFQATT and CDR2 is SNEGSKA (reference sequence). This CDR3 is 17 amino acids long. The CDR3 loop reads CSARSVTATEGDQPQHF. CDR3 coding DNA: TGCAGTGCTAGAAGCGTCACGGCCACCGAAGGGGATCAGCCCCAGCATTTT.

In DNA form, the CDR3 reads TGTGCCAGCAGTTTAGCCGACAGTGGAATCACAGATACGCAGTATTTT. This translates into CASSLADSGITDTQYF. V gene TRBV12-3 or TRBV12-4 combines with J gene TRBJ2-3, with a tentative D call TRBD1 (5 bases). The CDR3 is made up of 16 amino acids. V shed 0 bases and J shed 2 bases, with 12 bases lying between them.

This clonotype was seen repeatedly, ten times or more. V gene TRBV19 combines with J gene TRBJ1-2, with 8 nucleotides matching TRBD1. CDR1 and CDR2 (germline): LNHDA, SQIVND (reference sequence). CDR3 length equals 16 residues. Losses at the gene ends were 1 base for V and 7 bases for J; bases not matched to a gene: 11. The CDR3 spells CASSIGTTGALRGYTF. DNA of the CDR3: TGTGCCAGTAGTATAGGTACGACAGGGGCTCTGCGTGGCTACACCTTC.

A few counts support this clonotype. The chain joins TRBV7-9 to TRBJ1-2; D is unresolved. Trimming took 1 base from V and 4 from J, leaving 4 bases between them. This CDR3 comprises 12 residues. Germline V lookup: CDR1 SEHNR, CDR2 FQNEAQ (reference sequence). The CDR3 protein is CASSLGFYGYTF. CDR3 nucleotides: TGTGCCAGCAGCTTAGGTTTCTATGGCTACACCTTC.

Note on this clonotype: A much larger clone lies a single base off, so this may be a read error. The chain employs TRBV7-8 and TRBJ2-5, with TRBD2 matching over 11 bases. Unmatched junction bases numbered 8, after V lost 7 bases and J lost 7 bases. This CDR3 spans 14 amino acids. The V gene's germline CDR1 is SGHVS and CDR2 FQNEAQ. The CDR3 sequence: CASTLSGGAGTQYF. The CDR3 region has the DNA TGTGCCAGCACCCTTAGCGGGGGGGCGGGGACCCAGTACTTC.

This chain joins TRBV5-5 and TRBJ1-4; D may be TRBD1 (5 bases). The CDR3 has 16 residues. V shed 0 bases and J shed 6 bases, with 15 bases lying between them. CDR1 and CDR2 from the germline V gene are SGHKS and YYEKEE (reference sequence). The CDR3 nucleotides are TGTGCCAGCAGCTTGGTCCGGGGCCGGGAGGATGAAAAACTGTTTTTT. This encodes CASSLVRGREDEKLFF.

The CDR3 DNA is TGTGCCAGCAGTTACACGTCGGGACAGGGGAGTGAAAAACTGTTTTTT. Its protein is CASSYTSGQGSEKLFF. This chain links TRBV6-6 with TRBJ1-4; 10 positions match TRBD1. The CDR3 has 16 amino acids. V lost 2 bases, J lost 7 bases, and 7 bases stayed unmatched. Germline CDR1 reads MNHNY; CDR2 reads SVGAGI (reference sequence).

This clonotype turned up a few times. The chain uses TRBV29-1 and TRBJ2-1; 7 positions match TRBD2. Germline V gene lookup returns CDR1 SQVTM and CDR2 ANQGSEA. The V segment lost 4 bases and the J segment 4 bases; nucleotides outside the gene matches: 10. The CDR3 contains 15 residues. CDR3 loop: CSVGEGKEEYNEQFF. CDR3 nucleotide sequence: TGCAGCGTTGGGGAGGGGAAAGAGGAATACAATGAGCAGTTCTTC.

There are a few counts of this clonotype. This chain's CDR3 is CASSLEGLAGDNEQFF. CDR3 sequence (DNA): TGTGCCAGCAGCTTGGAAGGACTAGCGGGGGACAATGAGCAGTTCTTC. This chain connects TRBV5-6 to TRBJ2-1; 13 bases map to TRBD2. Germline-derived CDR1 and CDR2 are SGHDT and YYEEEE. CDR3 length: 16 amino acids. Germline trimming cut 0 bases from V and 5 bases from J; bases unmatched to any gene: 2.

This clonotype was counted between two and nine times. This sequence joins TRBV29-1 and TRBJ1-2; no firm D call. The CDR3 extends over 12 amino acids. V shed 7 bases and J shed 8 bases, with 17 bases lying between them. CDR1 SQVTM and CDR2 ANQGSEA come from the germline V gene. CDR3 nucleotides: TGCAGCGCCCCAGGCGCGGGTCAGGGCTACACCTTC. Translation gives CSAPGAGQGYTF. The full variable domain, rest sourced from reference TRBV29-1 and TRBJ1-2, is SAVISQKPSRDICQRGTSLTIQCQVDSQVTMMFWYRQQPGQSLTLIATANQGSEATYESGFVIDKFPISRPNLTFSTLTVSNMSPEDSSIYLCSAPGAGQGYTFGSGTRLTVV.

This clonotype was picked up many times. This chain uses TRBV7-2 with TRBJ2-3; 7 bases align to TRBD2. Germline V gives CDR1 SGHTA, CDR2 FQGNSA. This CDR3 has 15 residues. Trimming at V came to 1 base and at J to 5 bases, leaving 6 bases not matched to a gene. The CDR3 DNA reads TGTGCCAGCAGCTTAGTGTGGGGGGGAGTAGATACGCAGTATTTT. It translates to CASSLVWGGVDTQYF.